The rows below give T cell receptor beta chains drawn from one sample of a study of blood T cells in healthy people across ages. One entry per CDR3 protein, called by TCRdb with MiXCR from the 5' RACE reads. The sample has approximately 360,000 distinct CDR3 sequences, roughly half seen once. The sequencing input was blood. Receptor source: a man in his 60s in good health. Both conserved end residues are part of each CDR3. Fields, in order: CDR3 protein, CDR3 DNA, V gene, clone size, J gene, D gene. D genes are given only for firm matches. Clone size, where shown, is once, few, many, or a class for clones that have expanded.

CDR3 protein: CASSQDMIGINSPLHF
CDR3 DNA: TGTGCCAGCAGCCAAGATATGATAGGTATTAATTCACCCCTCCACTTT
V gene: TRBV4-2
clone size: .
J gene: TRBJ1-6
D gene: .

CDR3 protein: CAVALGQNLHNEQFF
CDR3 DNA: TGTGCCGTCGCATTGGGACAGAACCTTCACAATGAGCAGTTCTTC
V gene: TRBV7-9
clone size: .
J gene: TRBJ2-1
D gene: TRBD1

CDR3 protein: CASGSRVTTDTQYF
CDR3 DNA: TGTGCCAGCGGAAGCAGGGTAACAACAGATACGCAGTATTTT
V gene: TRBV2
clone size: .
J gene: TRBJ2-3
D gene: .

CDR3 protein: CASSSGTGDTYEQYF
CDR3 DNA: TGTGCCAGCAGCTCAGGGACAGGTGATACCTACGAGCAGTACTTC
V gene: TRBV7-9
clone size: .
J gene: TRBJ2-7
D gene: TRBD1

CDR3 protein: CASSPGTGGPIPYNEQYF
CDR3 DNA: TGTGCCAGCAGCCCCGGGACAGGGGGCCCTATCCCCTACAATGAGCAGTACTTC
V gene: TRBV7-2
clone size: once
J gene: TRBJ2-7
D gene: TRBD1

CDR3 protein: CASSYGGGRSYEQYF
CDR3 DNA: TGTGCCAGCAGTTACGGCGGGGGTCGGTCCTACGAGCAGTACTTC
V gene: TRBV6-5
clone size: .
J gene: TRBJ2-7
D gene: TRBD2

CDR3 protein: CSATVGGPTYEQYF
CDR3 DNA: TGCAGTGCCACGGTCGGCGGTCCCACCTACGAGCAGTACTTC
V gene: TRBV20-1
clone size: .
J gene: TRBJ2-7
D gene: .

CDR3 protein: CASSVSFNWRELADTQYF
CDR3 DNA: TGTGCCAGCAGCGTCTCATTCAACTGGCGGGAGCTGGCAGATACGCAGTATTTT
V gene: TRBV7-2
clone size: .
J gene: TRBJ2-3
D gene: TRBD2

CDR3 protein: CASSQDVGEFYYEQYF
CDR3 DNA: TGCGCCAGCAGCCAAGATGTAGGGGAATTTTACTACGAGCAGTACTTC
V gene: TRBV4-1
clone size: .
J gene: TRBJ2-7
D gene: .

CDR3 protein: CATSDRDRAGETQYF
CDR3 DNA: TGTGCCACCAGTGATCGGGACAGGGCAGGAGAGACCCAGTACTTC
V gene: TRBV24-1
clone size: .
J gene: TRBJ2-5
D gene: TRBD1

CDR3 protein: CASSSGQETQYF
CDR3 DNA: TGTGCCAGCAGCTCGGGGCAAGAGACCCAGTACTTC
V gene: TRBV28
clone size: .
J gene: TRBJ2-5
D gene: .

CDR3 protein: CASSLDSAGGTNEQYF
CDR3 DNA: TGTGCCAGCAGCCTAGATTCAGCGGGAGGTACCAACGAGCAGTACTTC
V gene: TRBV7-3
clone size: many
J gene: TRBJ2-7
D gene: TRBD2

CDR3 protein: CASSYAGGSPNEQYF
CDR3 DNA: TGTGCCAGCAGTTACGCTGGCGGGAGTCCCAACGAGCAGTACTTC
V gene: TRBV6-5
clone size: .
J gene: TRBJ2-7
D gene: TRBD2

CDR3 protein: CSARQGRGTDTQYF
CDR3 DNA: TGCAGCGCCCGACAAGGGAGAGGCACAGATACGCAGTATTTT
V gene: TRBV29-1
clone size: few
J gene: TRBJ2-3
D gene: .

CDR3 protein: CASRPSGRGNTDTQYF
CDR3 DNA: TGTGCCAGCAGACCCTCCGGAAGAGGGAACACAGATACGCAGTATTTT
V gene: TRBV6-2/TRBV6-3
clone size: few
J gene: TRBJ2-3
D gene: .

CDR3 protein: CASSLASTSGSTSGANVLTF
CDR3 DNA: TGTGCCAGCAGTCTTGCCTCTACTAGCGGAAGCACGTCTGGGGCCAACGTCCTGACTTTC
V gene: TRBV11-1
clone size: few
J gene: TRBJ2-6
D gene: TRBD2

CDR3 protein: CAIRSTERNTEAFF
CDR3 DNA: TGTGCCATCAGATCGACGGAGAGGAACACTGAAGCTTTCTTT
V gene: TRBV10-3
clone size: .
J gene: TRBJ1-1
D gene: .

CDR3 protein: CASSLVFRTGRTYEQYF
CDR3 DNA: TGTGCCAGCAGTTTGGTTTTCCGGACAGGGCGAACCTACGAGCAGTACTTC
V gene: TRBV12-3/TRBV12-4
clone size: few
J gene: TRBJ2-7
D gene: TRBD1

CDR3 protein: CASSWRMEEKLFF
CDR3 DNA: TGCGCCAGCAGCTGGCGTATGGAGGAAAAACTGTTTTTT
V gene: TRBV5-1
clone size: few
J gene: TRBJ1-4
D gene: .

CDR3 protein: CASSSSLAGFGEQFF
CDR3 DNA: TGTGCCAGCAGCTCCAGCCTAGCGGGATTTGGTGAGCAGTTCTTC
V gene: TRBV7-3
clone size: few
J gene: TRBJ2-1
D gene: TRBD2

CDR3 protein: CSASAGTCEQYF
CDR3 DNA: TGCAGTGCTTCCGCCGGGACTTGCGAGCAGTACTTC
V gene: TRBV20-1
clone size: .
J gene: TRBJ2-7
D gene: .

CDR3 protein: CASSLIGGSGSEQYF
CDR3 DNA: TGTGCCAGCAGCCTGATCGGGGGCTCGGGGTCCGAGCAGTACTTC
V gene: TRBV7-2
clone size: .
J gene: TRBJ2-7
D gene: .

CDR3 protein: CASSLGGTQGEQYF
CDR3 DNA: TGCGCCAGCAGCTTGGGAGGAACCCAGGGCGAGCAGTACTTC
V gene: TRBV5-1
clone size: few
J gene: TRBJ2-7
D gene: .

CDR3 protein: CASRQNRDRAFYGYTF
CDR3 DNA: TGTGCCAGCAGACAGAACCGGGACAGGGCATTCTATGGCTACACCTTC
V gene: TRBV6-2/TRBV6-3
clone size: .
J gene: TRBJ1-2
D gene: TRBD1

CDR3 protein: CASSVVGGRSTDTQYF
CDR3 DNA: TGTGCCAGCAGCGTAGTGGGAGGGAGATCCACAGATACGCAGTATTTT
V gene: TRBV9
clone size: .
J gene: TRBJ2-3
D gene: TRBD2

CDR3 protein: CASSLSGGTLYEQYF
CDR3 DNA: TGTGCCAGCAGTTTATCGGGCGGAACTCTCTACGAGCAGTACTTC
V gene: TRBV28
clone size: .
J gene: TRBJ2-7
D gene: .

CDR3 protein: CASRRDRATEAFF
CDR3 DNA: TGTGCCAGCAGAAGAGACAGGGCCACTGAAGCTTTCTTT
V gene: TRBV7-2
clone size: .
J gene: TRBJ1-1
D gene: TRBD1

CDR3 protein: CASSKRGDPSHTGELFF
CDR3 DNA: TGTGCCAGCAGCAAAAGAGGGGACCCCTCTCACACCGGGGAGCTGTTTTTT
V gene: TRBV21-1
clone size: .
J gene: TRBJ2-2
D gene: .

CDR3 protein: CASKRGPNTGELFF
CDR3 DNA: TGTGCCAGCAAGCGGGGGCCGAACACCGGGGAGCTGTTTTTT
V gene: TRBV2
clone size: .
J gene: TRBJ2-2
D gene: TRBD2

CDR3 protein: CSARDNPSGFDTQYF
CDR3 DNA: TGCAGTGCTAGAGATAACCCTAGCGGGTTTGATACGCAGTATTTT
V gene: TRBV20-1
clone size: few
J gene: TRBJ2-3
D gene: TRBD2

CDR3 protein: CASSLAGGRYNEQFF
CDR3 DNA: TGCGCCAGCAGCTTGGCGGGAGGTCGCTACAATGAGCAGTTCTTC
V gene: TRBV5-1
clone size: .
J gene: TRBJ2-1
D gene: TRBD2

CDR3 protein: CATSREGARETQYF
CDR3 DNA: TGTGCCACCAGCAGAGAGGGGGCGCGTGAGACCCAGTACTTC
V gene: TRBV15
clone size: .
J gene: TRBJ2-5
D gene: .

CDR3 protein: CASRIAALQETQYF
CDR3 DNA: TGTGCCAGCAGGATAGCGGCCCTCCAAGAGACCCAGTACTTC
V gene: TRBV2
clone size: few
J gene: TRBJ2-5
D gene: .

CDR3 protein: CASGDSYYEQYF
CDR3 DNA: TGTGCCAGCGGGGACAGTTACTACGAGCAGTACTTC
V gene: TRBV28
clone size: .
J gene: TRBJ2-7
D gene: TRBD1

CDR3 protein: CAGRIENEQFF
CDR3 DNA: TGTGCCGGGAGGATCGAGAATGAGCAGTTCTTC
V gene: TRBV30
clone size: .
J gene: TRBJ2-1
D gene: .